The clone carrying this T cell receptor (beta chain) was seen repeatedly, ten times or more. Its matching antigen is unknown. Combining iRepertoire HTBI primers with Arm-PCR of CDR3 regions, the authors built TCR beta libraries. TCRdb analysed the multiplex PCR reads with MiXCR anew, one entry per CDR3 protein. In the table there are roughly 560,000 distinct CDR3 sequences, around 16% of which are singletons. The data were obtained in a study of regulatory T cells in long-lasting Graves disease. V dropped 3 bases and J dropped 0 bases, with 14 bases sitting between them. The CDR3 runs to 15 residues. Germline V gene lookup returns CDR1 DFQATT and CDR2 SNEGSKA (reference sequence). Study-wide results and caveats: Persistent cases favored TRBV28, TRBJ1-2 and TRBJ2-5. Analyses excluded thyroid tissue, covering peripheral blood alone. The small sample size may have reduced accuracy.

As for time point: newly diagnosed GD, antithyroid drugs for less than 3 months. From RNA extracted from PBMCs, the TCR library was made. The same sample was also used in a study of T cells in Graves' hyperthyroidism and ophthalmopathy.

The J gene is TRBJ1-1, the V gene TRBV20-1; possibly TRBD1 for D (6 bases). The origin of this receptor is a woman aged 35-65 years with Graves disease. Sample: peripheral blood mononuclear cells (PBMCs), taken at new diagnosis, from a patient treated with antithyroid drugs. The CDR3 is CSASKTGHLNTEAFF. CDR3 bases: TGCAGTGCTAGCAAGACGGGACACTTGAACACTGAAGCTTTCTTT.